This is a list of T cell receptor beta chains from one sample in a study of blood T cell repertoires in COVID-19. Only in-frame clones appear in the TCRdb table, and some are missing; sequencing was by immunoSEQ multiplex PCR. The sample lists about 110,000 clones, roughly 81% seen once, with 2.1% in the top ten. The specimen sequenced was peripheral blood. Receptors were obtained from a human donor in a cohort sampled during active COVID-19. Both conserved end residues are part of each CDR3. Each record gives: clone size, CDR3 length, V gene, J gene, D gene, CDR3 protein, CDR3 DNA. A D gene is named only where the DNA matches it firmly. Size values are once, few and many counts, or a class for expanded clones, and some rows have none.

abundance: -; len: 17; v_gene: TRBV4-1; j_gene: TRBJ2-7; d_gene: TRBD1; CDR3aa: CASSQGPRTGPSYEQYF; CDR3nt: TGCGCCAGCAGCCAAGGTCCCCGGACAGGGCCTTCCTACGAGCAGTACTTC
abundance: once; len: 12; v_gene: TRBV29-1; j_gene: TRBJ2-1; d_gene: TRBD1; CDR3aa: CSVEETGFGQFF; CDR3nt: TGCAGCGTTGAAGAGACAGGGTTTGGGCAGTTCTTC
abundance: -; len: 13; v_gene: TRBV24-1; j_gene: TRBJ2-1; d_gene: TRBD1; CDR3aa: CATSPTGRNEQFF; CDR3nt: TGTGCCACCAGTCCGACAGGGCGGAATGAGCAGTTCTTC
abundance: -; len: 16; v_gene: TRBV5-1; j_gene: TRBJ2-1; d_gene: TRBD2; CDR3aa: CASSLSGGASYNEQFF; CDR3nt: TGCGCCAGCAGCCTTAGCGGGGGGGCGTCCTACAATGAGCAGTTCTTC
abundance: many; len: 14; v_gene: TRBV7-2; j_gene: TRBJ1-1; d_gene: TRBD1; CDR3aa: CASSATGSGTEAFF; CDR3nt: TGTGCCAGCAGCGCGACAGGGTCGGGCACTGAAGCTTTCTTT
abundance: -; len: 14; v_gene: TRBV5-1; j_gene: TRBJ2-7; d_gene: -; CDR3aa: CASSLGQVLGEQYF; CDR3nt: TGCGCCAGCAGCTTGGGACAGGTCCTCGGCGAGCAGTACTTC
abundance: -; len: 13; v_gene: TRBV10-3; j_gene: TRBJ2-3; d_gene: -; CDR3aa: CAISEQGTDTQYF; CDR3nt: TGTGCCATCAGTGAGCAGGGGACAGATACGCAGTATTTT
abundance: once; len: 16; v_gene: TRBV7-9; j_gene: TRBJ2-7; d_gene: TRBD1; CDR3aa: CASSHRQGPYMSEQYF; CDR3nt: TGTGCCAGCAGCCACAGACAGGGGCCGTATATGAGCGAGCAGTACTTC
abundance: -; len: 15; v_gene: TRBV28; j_gene: TRBJ2-1; d_gene: TRBD2; CDR3aa: CASSSILAAYNEQFF; CDR3nt: TGTGCCAGCAGTTCAATACTAGCGGCCTACAATGAGCAGTTCTTC
abundance: few; len: 14; v_gene: TRBV2; j_gene: TRBJ2-7; d_gene: -; CDR3aa: CASLPPRELYEQYF; CDR3nt: TGTGCCTCCTTGCCCCCCCGGGAGCTCTACGAGCAGTACTTC
abundance: once; len: 16; v_gene: TRBV6-5; j_gene: TRBJ1-2; d_gene: TRBD1; CDR3aa: CASSCLGQPYLCGYTF; CDR3nt: TGTGCCAGCAGTTGCCTGGGACAGCCCTATCTATGCGGCTACACCTTC
abundance: -; len: 14; v_gene: TRBV7-9; j_gene: TRBJ1-1; d_gene: -; CDR3aa: CASLAVNTGTEAFF; CDR3nt: TGTGCCAGCTTAGCGGTGAACACGGGCACTGAAGCTTTCTTT
abundance: -; len: 13; v_gene: TRBV6-4; j_gene: TRBJ1-2; d_gene: TRBD1; CDR3aa: CASSETGADGYTF; CDR3nt: TGTGCCAGCAGCGAAACAGGGGCGGATGGCTACACCTTC
abundance: -; len: 16; v_gene: TRBV18; j_gene: TRBJ2-3; d_gene: -; CDR3aa: CASSPNPGQRTDTQYF; CDR3nt: TGTGCCAGCTCACCGAACCCCGGACAGCGCACAGATACGCAGTATTTT
abundance: few; len: 15; v_gene: TRBV3-1/TRBV3-2; j_gene: TRBJ2-2; d_gene: TRBD1; CDR3aa: CASRRQGVNTGELFF; CDR3nt: TGTGCCAGCAGACGACAGGGAGTGAACACCGGGGAGCTGTTTTTT
abundance: -; len: 14; v_gene: TRBV7-2; j_gene: TRBJ2-5; d_gene: TRBD2; CDR3aa: CASSSGLAGETQYF; CDR3nt: TGTGCCAGCAGCTCGGGACTAGCGGGGGAGACCCAGTACTTC
abundance: -; len: 15; v_gene: TRBV27; j_gene: TRBJ1-1; d_gene: -; CDR3aa: CASSSLGAENTEAFF; CDR3nt: TGTGCCAGCAGTTCTTTGGGCGCCGAGAACACTGAAGCTTTCTTT
abundance: -; len: 12; v_gene: TRBV3-1/TRBV3-2; j_gene: TRBJ2-3; d_gene: -; CDR3aa: CASSQFGSTQYF; CDR3nt: TGTGCCAGCAGCCAATTTGGTAGTACGCAGTATTTT
abundance: -; len: 22; v_gene: TRBV28; j_gene: TRBJ2-6; d_gene: TRBD2; CDR3aa: CASSSPFDPGTSGRGGANVLTF; CDR3nt: TGTGCCAGCAGTTCACCCTTTGACCCCGGGACTAGCGGGAGGGGTGGGGCCAACGTCCTGACTTTC
abundance: few; len: 13; v_gene: TRBV6-1; j_gene: TRBJ1-2; d_gene: -; CDR3aa: CASSEELSRGYTF; CDR3nt: TGTGCCAGCAGTGAAGAACTAAGTCGGGGCTACACCTTC
abundance: once; len: 13; v_gene: TRBV5-4; j_gene: TRBJ2-5; d_gene: -; CDR3aa: CASSFRGEETQYF; CDR3nt: TGTGCCAGCAGCTTCAGGGGGGAAGAGACCCAGTACTTC
abundance: -; len: 14; v_gene: TRBV3-1/TRBV3-2; j_gene: TRBJ1-1; d_gene: -; CDR3aa: CASRLQGVGTEAFF; CDR3nt: TGTGCCAGCAGGCTACAGGGCGTCGGCACTGAAGCTTTCTTT
abundance: -; len: 16; v_gene: TRBV18; j_gene: TRBJ1-3; d_gene: TRBD1; CDR3aa: CASSPPGQGTGNTIYF; CDR3nt: TGTGCCAGCTCACCCCCAGGACAGGGTACCGGAAACACCATATATTTT
abundance: -; len: 16; v_gene: TRBV19; j_gene: TRBJ2-1; d_gene: TRBD2; CDR3aa: CASSIPGLAGDHEQFF; CDR3nt: TGTGCCAGTAGTATCCCAGGACTAGCGGGAGATCATGAGCAGTTCTTC
abundance: few; len: 13; v_gene: TRBV6-5; j_gene: TRBJ2-5; d_gene: -; CDR3aa: CASSYSRGETQYF; CDR3nt: TGTGCCAGCAGTTACTCACGGGGAGAGACCCAGTACTTC
abundance: -; len: 17; v_gene: TRBV5-1; j_gene: TRBJ2-7; d_gene: -; CDR3aa: CASSPPVGGRSADEQYF; CDR3nt: TGCGCCAGCAGCCCCCCCGTCGGGGGTAGATCTGCGGACGAGCAGTACTTC
abundance: -; len: 16; v_gene: TRBV7-2; j_gene: TRBJ2-7; d_gene: TRBD1; CDR3aa: CASSLEVGRGLYEQYF; CDR3nt: TGTGCCAGCAGCTTAGAGGTGGGCAGGGGGCTTTACGAGCAGTACTTC
abundance: -; len: 14; v_gene: TRBV6-6; j_gene: TRBJ1-1; d_gene: -; CDR3aa: CASSYAEVNTEAFF; CDR3nt: TGTGCCAGCAGTTACGCAGAGGTTAACACTGAAGCTTTCTTT
abundance: -; len: 14; v_gene: TRBV2; j_gene: TRBJ2-7; d_gene: -; CDR3aa: CASSDRTGVGEQYF; CDR3nt: TGTGCCAGCAGTGACAGGACGGGGGTGGGAGAGCAGTACTTC
abundance: -; len: 16; v_gene: TRBV6-4; j_gene: TRBJ2-7; d_gene: TRBD2; CDR3aa: CASTLISGRISYEQYF; CDR3nt: TGTGCCAGCACCTTAATTAGCGGGAGGATCTCCTACGAGCAGTACTTC
abundance: many; len: 16; v_gene: TRBV4-1; j_gene: TRBJ2-7; d_gene: TRBD1; CDR3aa: CASSPPPWTGVYEQYF; CDR3nt: TGCGCCAGCAGCCCCCCTCCTTGGACAGGGGTATACGAGCAGTACTTC
abundance: -; len: 14; v_gene: TRBV6-2/TRBV6-3; j_gene: TRBJ2-5; d_gene: -; CDR3aa: CASSYWQGGETQYF; CDR3nt: TGTGCCAGCAGTTACTGGCAGGGTGGGGAGACCCAGTACTTC
abundance: -; len: 12; v_gene: TRBV28; j_gene: TRBJ2-7; d_gene: -; CDR3aa: CASSLVRLEQYF; CDR3nt: TGTGCCAGCAGTTTAGTAAGACTCGAGCAGTACTTC
abundance: -; len: 15; v_gene: TRBV10-1; j_gene: TRBJ2-2; d_gene: -; CDR3aa: CASSEGGMRTGELFF; CDR3nt: TGCGCCAGCAGTGAGGGCGGGATGCGTACCGGGGAGCTGTTTTTT
abundance: -; len: 12; v_gene: TRBV6-6; j_gene: TRBJ2-3; d_gene: -; CDR3aa: CASSPSTDTQYF; CDR3nt: TGTGCCAGCAGCCCAAGCACAGATACGCAGTATTTT
abundance: -; len: 17; v_gene: TRBV28; j_gene: TRBJ1-1; d_gene: TRBD1; CDR3aa: CASSLGTGRYEYTEAFF; CDR3nt: TGTGCCAGCAGTTTAGGGACAGGAAGATATGAATACACTGAAGCTTTCTTT
abundance: -; len: 16; v_gene: TRBV5-1; j_gene: TRBJ2-1; d_gene: TRBD2; CDR3aa: CASSLALAGGYNEQFF; CDR3nt: TGCGCCAGCAGCTTGGCCTTGGCGGGGGGTTACAATGAGCAGTTCTTC
abundance: -; len: 15; v_gene: TRBV5-1; j_gene: TRBJ1-4; d_gene: TRBD1; CDR3aa: CASSPGWTGDEKLFF; CDR3nt: TGCGCCAGCAGCCCGGGTTGGACAGGGGATGAAAAACTGTTTTTT
abundance: -; len: 14; v_gene: TRBV11-2; j_gene: TRBJ1-1; d_gene: TRBD1; CDR3aa: CASSYRGRGTEAFF; CDR3nt: TGTGCCAGCAGCTACAGGGGTAGGGGCACTGAAGCTTTCTTT
abundance: -; len: 14; v_gene: TRBV2; j_gene: TRBJ2-7; d_gene: -; CDR3aa: CASREAGQVHEQYF; CDR3nt: TGTGCCAGCAGGGAAGCGGGACAGGTCCACGAGCAGTACTTC
abundance: -; len: 13; v_gene: TRBV7-2; j_gene: TRBJ1-1; d_gene: -; CDR3aa: CASSLEQGTEAFF; CDR3nt: TGTGCCAGCAGCTTAGAGCAGGGCACTGAAGCTTTCTTT
abundance: -; len: 14; v_gene: TRBV7-9; j_gene: TRBJ1-4; d_gene: -; CDR3aa: CASSLGGLGEKLFF; CDR3nt: TGTGCCAGCAGCTTAGGGGGACTGGGGGAAAAACTGTTTTTT
abundance: -; len: 13; v_gene: TRBV12-3/TRBV12-4; j_gene: TRBJ1-1; d_gene: TRBD1; CDR3aa: CAINEQGGTEAFF; CDR3nt: TGTGCCATCAACGAACAGGGGGGAACTGAAGCTTTCTTT
abundance: few; len: 14; v_gene: TRBV28; j_gene: TRBJ1-5; d_gene: -; CDR3aa: CASSLSQGNQPQHF; CDR3nt: TGTGCCAGCAGTTTATCACAGGGCAATCAGCCCCAGCATTTT
abundance: -; len: 13; v_gene: TRBV4-3; j_gene: TRBJ2-2; d_gene: -; CDR3aa: CASSQRGTGELFF; CDR3nt: TGCGCCAGCAGCCAAAGGGGCACCGGGGAGCTGTTTTTT
abundance: -; len: 16; v_gene: TRBV7-9; j_gene: TRBJ2-2; d_gene: -; CDR3aa: CASSLALTNKAGELFF; CDR3nt: TGTGCCAGCAGCTTAGCGCTCACTAACAAGGCCGGGGAGCTGTTTTTT
abundance: -; len: 14; v_gene: TRBV5-8; j_gene: TRBJ2-3; d_gene: -; CDR3aa: CASSLDRGTDTQYF; CDR3nt: TGTGCCAGCAGCTTGGACCGAGGCACAGATACGCAGTATTTT
abundance: -; len: 16; v_gene: TRBV7-2; j_gene: TRBJ2-6; d_gene: -; CDR3aa: CASSSRTESGANVLTF; CDR3nt: TGTGCCAGCAGCTCCCGGACAGAGTCTGGGGCCAACGTCCTGACTTTC
abundance: -; len: 17; v_gene: TRBV7-8; j_gene: TRBJ1-4; d_gene: TRBD1; CDR3aa: CASSPTPAGTDREKLFF; CDR3nt: TGTGCCAGCAGCCCCACCCCGGCCGGGACAGATAGAGAAAAACTGTTTTTT
abundance: -; len: 15; v_gene: TRBV27; j_gene: TRBJ2-3; d_gene: -; CDR3aa: CASSLLREPVRPQYF; CDR3nt: TGTGCCAGCAGTCTCCTGCGGGAACCAGTTCGGCCGCAGTATTTT
abundance: -; len: 13; v_gene: TRBV29-1; j_gene: TRBJ1-2; d_gene: -; CDR3aa: CSGQVPGDYGYTF; CDR3nt: TGCAGCGGTCAAGTCCCAGGGGACTATGGCTACACCTTC
abundance: -; len: 15; v_gene: TRBV28; j_gene: TRBJ1-1; d_gene: -; CDR3aa: CASRTPGGNFPEAFF; CDR3nt: TGTGCCAGCAGGACCCCGGGGGGGAATTTTCCTGAAGCTTTCTTT
abundance: -; len: 17; v_gene: TRBV6-1; j_gene: TRBJ2-5; d_gene: TRBD2; CDR3aa: CASSEFIGGIGQETQYF; CDR3nt: TGTGCCAGCAGTGAATTTATCGGGGGGATAGGGCAAGAGACCCAGTACTTC
abundance: -; len: 15; v_gene: TRBV7-9; j_gene: TRBJ2-7; d_gene: TRBD1; CDR3aa: CASSFTQGAHYEQYF; CDR3nt: TGTGCCAGCAGCTTTACCCAGGGGGCGCACTACGAGCAGTACTTC
abundance: once; len: 15; v_gene: TRBV5-1; j_gene: TRBJ2-7; d_gene: TRBD2; CDR3aa: CASSLAGTSSYEQYF; CDR3nt: TGCGCCAGCAGCTTGGCCGGGACTAGCTCCTACGAGCAGTACTTC